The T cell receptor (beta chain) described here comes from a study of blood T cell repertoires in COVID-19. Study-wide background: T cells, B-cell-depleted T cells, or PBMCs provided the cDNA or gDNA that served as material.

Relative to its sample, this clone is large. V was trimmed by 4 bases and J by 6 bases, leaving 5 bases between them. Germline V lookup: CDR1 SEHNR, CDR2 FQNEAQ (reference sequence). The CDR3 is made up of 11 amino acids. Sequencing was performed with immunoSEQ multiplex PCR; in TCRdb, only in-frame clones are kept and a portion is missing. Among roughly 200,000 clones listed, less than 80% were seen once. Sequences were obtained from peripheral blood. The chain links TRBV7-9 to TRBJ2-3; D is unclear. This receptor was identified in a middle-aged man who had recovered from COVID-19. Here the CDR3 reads CASSSSDTQYF. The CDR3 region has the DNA TGTGCCAGCAGCTCGTCGGATACGCAGTATTTT.